This is a list of T cell receptor beta chains from one sample in a study of cytomegalovirus exposure and HLA in healthy donors. Data came from immunoSEQ multiplex PCR; TCRdb stores just in-frame clones and leaves some out. The data contain around 200,000 clones, around 68% of them singletons. Sequencing input: PBMCs. These receptors were collected from a man aged 40-55 years in good health and CMV-seronegative. Both conserved end residues are part of each CDR3. A D gene is named only where the DNA matches it firmly. Only part of the rows carry a size: once, few, many, or a class if the clone is expanded.

clone size: NA; J gene: TRBJ1-3; D gene: TRBD1; V gene: TRBV6-4; CDR3 protein: CASSETGGDGNTIYF; CDR3 DNA: TGTGCCAGCAGTGAGACAGGGGGCGATGGAAACACCATATATTTT
clone size: NA; J gene: TRBJ2-3; D gene: TRBD1; V gene: TRBV29-1; CDR3 protein: CSVRNRGTDTQYF; CDR3 DNA: TGCAGCGTCAGAAACAGGGGTACAGATACGCAGTATTTT
clone size: NA; J gene: TRBJ2-7; D gene: NA; V gene: TRBV11-3; CDR3 protein: CASSRTGSYEQYF; CDR3 DNA: TGTGCCAGCAGTCGAACAGGGAGCTACGAGCAGTACTTC
clone size: NA; J gene: TRBJ1-4; D gene: NA; V gene: TRBV5-1; CDR3 protein: CASSLGGIEKLFF; CDR3 DNA: TGCGCCAGCAGCTTGGGAGGTATTGAAAAACTGTTTTTT
clone size: NA; J gene: TRBJ1-1; D gene: NA; V gene: TRBV28; CDR3 protein: CASSFRHAGAFF; CDR3 DNA: TGTGCCAGCAGTTTTCGGCACGCGGGAGCTTTCTTT
clone size: few; J gene: TRBJ2-3; D gene: TRBD2; V gene: TRBV4-3; CDR3 protein: CASSYELAGGPDTQYF; CDR3 DNA: TGCGCCAGCAGCTATGAACTGGCGGGAGGGCCAGATACGCAGTATTTT
clone size: NA; J gene: TRBJ2-7; D gene: TRBD2; V gene: TRBV2; CDR3 protein: CASSERTSGDEQYF; CDR3 DNA: TGTGCCAGCAGTGAAAGGACTAGCGGGGACGAGCAGTACTTC
clone size: once; J gene: TRBJ1-4; D gene: TRBD1; V gene: TRBV7-2; CDR3 protein: CASSIGTGEEKLFF; CDR3 DNA: TGTGCCAGCAGCATAGGGACAGGGGAGGAAAAACTGTTTTTT
clone size: NA; J gene: TRBJ2-7; D gene: NA; V gene: TRBV5-6; CDR3 protein: CASSLAAWSNSGYEQYF; CDR3 DNA: TGTGCCAGCAGCTTGGCCGCGTGGAGCAACTCCGGCTACGAGCAGTACTTC
clone size: NA; J gene: TRBJ1-4; D gene: NA; V gene: TRBV4-2; CDR3 protein: CVSSPGRSGEKLFF; CDR3 DNA: TGTGTCAGCAGCCCCGGACGAAGCGGTGAAAAACTGTTTTTT
clone size: few; J gene: TRBJ2-3; D gene: TRBD1; V gene: TRBV5-4; CDR3 protein: CASSFSAQGATDTQYF; CDR3 DNA: TGTGCCAGCAGCTTTTCGGCACAGGGGGCGACAGATACGCAGTATTTT
clone size: few; J gene: TRBJ2-3; D gene: NA; V gene: TRBV10-3; CDR3 protein: CAISEGGHSTDTQYF; CDR3 DNA: TGTGCCATCAGTGAGGGGGGCCATAGCACAGATACGCAGTATTTT
clone size: few; J gene: TRBJ1-4; D gene: NA; V gene: TRBV9; CDR3 protein: CASSVGGALNEKLFF; CDR3 DNA: TGTGCCAGCAGCGTAGGTGGGGCGCTTAATGAAAAACTGTTTTTT
clone size: NA; J gene: TRBJ1-1; D gene: TRBD1; V gene: TRBV7-2; CDR3 protein: CASSFRQGPGTEAFF; CDR3 DNA: TGTGCCAGCAGCTTCCGACAGGGCCCGGGCACTGAAGCTTTCTTT
clone size: NA; J gene: TRBJ1-4; D gene: NA; V gene: TRBV6-6; CDR3 protein: CASQPGANEKLFF; CDR3 DNA: TGTGCCAGCCAGCCAGGGGCAAATGAAAAACTGTTTTTT
clone size: NA; J gene: TRBJ2-1; D gene: NA; V gene: TRBV6-5; CDR3 protein: CASSYSSGPGVIEQFF; CDR3 DNA: TGTGCCAGCAGTTACTCCTCAGGTCCGGGAGTGATCGAGCAGTTCTTC
clone size: NA; J gene: TRBJ2-1; D gene: NA; V gene: TRBV4-1; CDR3 protein: CASSQAPSSYNEQFF; CDR3 DNA: TGCGCCAGCAGCCAAGCCCCCAGCTCCTACAATGAGCAGTTCTTC